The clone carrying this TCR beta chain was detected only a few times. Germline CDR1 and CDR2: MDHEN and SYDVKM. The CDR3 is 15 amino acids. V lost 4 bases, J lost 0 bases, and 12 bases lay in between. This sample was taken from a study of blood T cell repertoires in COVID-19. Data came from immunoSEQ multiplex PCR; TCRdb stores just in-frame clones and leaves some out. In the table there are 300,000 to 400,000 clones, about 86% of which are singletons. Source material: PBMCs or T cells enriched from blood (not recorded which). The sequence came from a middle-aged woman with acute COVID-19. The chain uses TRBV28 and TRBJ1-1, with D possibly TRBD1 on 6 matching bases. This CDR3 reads CASSWTTGLNTEAFF. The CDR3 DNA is TGTGCCAGCAGTTGGACCACAGGGTTGAACACTGAAGCTTTCTTT.